One sample yielded the 24 T cell receptor beta chains listed below, sequenced in a study of beta chain features in type 1 diabetes. Expressed TCRB transcripts were sequenced, since all the RNA that had been isolated was reverse transcribed. Libraries were prepared by immunoSEQ multiplex PCR; TCRdb keeps only in-frame clonotypes and omits some of them. The profile shows roughly 230,000 clones, about a tenth of them singletons. The antigens these receptors bind are not known. General study points: Researchers report that Type 1 diabetes patients had moderately but significantly shorter TCRB CDR3s across all four CD4+ subsets.

Sequencing was performed on naive CD4+ T cells from blood. These receptors were taken from a man aged 25-45 years with type 1 diabetes.

J is TRBJ2-1 and V is TRBV5-4; a possible D gene is TRBD2 (6 bases). The CDR3 extends over 15 amino acids. Germline CDR1 and CDR2: SGHNT and YYREEE (reference sequence). V lost 3 bases, J lost 10 bases, and 20 bases lay in between. The CDR3 spells CASSSPGLGVREQFF. CDR3 sequence (DNA): TGTGCCAGCAGCTCCCCGGGACTTGGTGTGAGGGAGCAGTTCTTC.

This clone was detected only once. V is TRBV6-5 and J is TRBJ1-1, with D tentatively TRBD1 (6 bases). The CDR3 consists of 15 residues. Trimming pared 2 bases from V and 1 base from J, leaving 11 bases between. The germline CDR1 and CDR2 sequences are MNHEY and SVGAGI. CDR3 region: CASSYLTRGNTEAFF. In DNA, the CDR3 is TGTGCCAGCAGTTACCTAACCAGGGGGAACACTGAAGCTTTCTTT.

The chain uses TRBV30 and TRBJ2-1; TRBD1 matches at 10 bases. The CDR3 covers 15 residues. Germline V CDR1 and CDR2: GTSNPN, SVGIG (reference sequence). V lost 7 bases to trimming and J lost 4 bases; unmatched junction nucleotides: 10. The CDR3 loop reads CAYNPGTGDYNEQFF. DNA of the CDR3: TGTGCCTACAACCCCGGGACAGGGGATTACAATGAGCAGTTCTTC.

The table lists this clone with a few counts. V usage is TRBV10-3 and J usage is TRBJ2-5; possibly TRBD2 for D (5 bases). In germline, CDR1 is ENHRY, CDR2 SYGVKD. The CDR3 sequence is 14 residues long. The V gene lost 0 bases and the J gene lost 0 bases, with 5 bases spanning the gap. CDR3 residues: CAISESDYQETQYF. CDR3 sequence (DNA): TGTGCCATCAGTGAGTCGGACTACCAAGAGACCCAGTACTTC.

V gene TRBV28 combines with J gene TRBJ2-2, with 9 bases matching TRBD2. Per the germline V gene, CDR1 is MDHEN and CDR2 is SYDVKM. V shed 3 bases and J 4 bases; nucleotides not matched to a gene: 0. The CDR3 extends over 14 amino acids. CDR3 protein: CASSFSGGTGELFF. CDR3 in DNA: TGTGCCAGCAGTTTTAGCGGGGGCACCGGGGAGCTGTTTTTT.

Only a few counts were recorded for this clone. The chain employs TRBV7-2 and TRBJ2-1, with TRBD1 matching over 8 bases. The V segment lost 1 base and the J segment 14 bases; nucleotides outside the gene matches: 10. Germline V gene data show CDR1 as SGHTA and CDR2 as FQGNSA. CDR3 length: 14 residues. The CDR3 nucleotides are TGTGCCAGCAGCTTAGGAGACAGGGGCACGGTTGAGTTCTTC. Encoded protein: CASSLGDRGTVEFF. Supplemented by reference TRBV7-2 and TRBJ2-1, the full variable domain reads GAGVSQSPSNKVTEKGKDVELRCDPISGHTALYWYRQSLGQGLEFLIYFQGNSAPDKSGLPSDRFSAERTGGSVSTLTIQRTQQEDSAVYLCASSLGDRGTVEFFGPGTRLTVL.

The V gene is TRBV4-1, the J gene TRBJ2-7; TRBD1 matches 10 bases. Looked up from germline, CDR1 is MGHRA and CDR2 is YSYEKL. The CDR3 has 15 amino acids. The J segment lost 5 bases and the V segment lost 5 bases, leaving 9 bases of the junction unmatched. CDR3 nucleotides: TGCGCCAGCAGCATGGGGACAGGGGATAGGAACGAGCAGTACTTC. It encodes CASSMGTGDRNEQYF.

The CDR3 nucleotides are TGTGCCAGTAGTATCCTAGCCGCCGGTTCCTACGAGCAGTACTTC. Translated: CASSILAAGSYEQYF. This sequence joins TRBV19 and TRBJ2-7; D is perhaps TRBD2 (5 bases). CDR1 is LNHDA, CDR2 SQIVND, per germline (reference sequence). The CDR3 is 15 residues long. Trimming shortened V by 3 bases and J by 1 base, and 13 bases separated the two germline ends.

The rearrangement joins TRBV29-1 to TRBJ2-1; 10 nucleotides align to TRBD1. Germline trimming cut 6 bases from V and 3 bases from J; bases unmatched to any gene: 5. This CDR3 comprises 14 residues. Germline V gene data show CDR1 as SQVTM and CDR2 as ANQGSEA. The CDR3 nucleotides read TGCAGCGTAGAGAGGGACAGGGGCTACAATGAGCAGTTCTTC. This encodes CSVERDRGYNEQFF.

In this sample, this clone turned up a few times. V is TRBV30 and J is TRBJ2-3, with D tentatively TRBD1 (6 bases). This CDR3 is built from 13 residues. The germline CDR1 and CDR2 sequences are GTSNPN and SVGIG (reference sequence). V was pared by 8 bases and J by 0 bases, with 12 bases between. The CDR3 reads CARSRGSTDTQYF. The DNA of the CDR3 is TGTGCCCGCAGCAGGGGAAGCACAGATACGCAGTATTTT.

This clone was seen a few times. This chain links TRBV9 with TRBJ1-5, with D hard to call. CDR1 SGDLS and CDR2 YYNGEE come from the germline V gene. V dropped 0 bases and J dropped 3 bases, with 4 bases sitting between them. The CDR3 is 13 residues long. The chain's CDR3 is CASSVANNQPQHF. The DNA of the CDR3 is TGTGCCAGCAGCGTAGCCAACAATCAGCCCCAGCATTTT.

This chain uses TRBV6-6 with TRBJ2-3, with D maybe TRBD2 (5 bases). This CDR3 region has 13 residues. Germline assignment: CDR1 MNHNY and CDR2 SVGAGI (reference sequence). V lost 7 bases and J 1 base, leaving 9 bases between the germline ends. The CDR3 DNA reads as TGTGCCAGCATTCGGGGAGGCACAGATACGCAGTATTTT. It specifies CASIRGGTDTQYF.

This clone has just a few counts. The CDR3 DNA is TGTGCCAGCAGCTTAGTGGCAGGGTCGGCTGAAGCTTTCTTT. It codes for CASSLVAGSAEAFF. The chain couples TRBV7-2 to TRBJ1-1, with D possibly being TRBD1 (5 bases). The germline V gene has CDR1 SGHTA and CDR2 FQGNSA. V lost 1 base and J 6 bases, leaving 12 bases between the germline ends. There are 14 residues in the CDR3.

The chain couples TRBV5-5 to TRBJ1-1, with TRBD1 matching 7 bases. The V gene's germline CDR1 is SGHKS and CDR2 YYEKEE (reference sequence). The CDR3 consists of 15 residues. V trimming: 4 bases; J trimming: 0 bases; junction bases outside the gene matches: 6. Here the CDR3 reads CASSTGQEMNTEAFF. As DNA, the CDR3 is TGTGCCAGCAGCACTGGACAGGAAATGAACACTGAAGCTTTCTTT.

The rearrangement links TRBV10-3 to TRBJ2-5, with 7 bases fitting TRBD1. Unmatched junction bases numbered 4, after V lost 2 bases and J lost 7 bases. Germline CDR1 ENHRY, CDR2 SYGVKD. There are 13 residues in the CDR3. The chain's CDR3 is CAISETGDGTQYF. The CDR3 coding sequence is TGTGCCATCAGTGAGACAGGGGATGGGACCCAGTACTTC.

This clone turned up a few times. The V and J genes are TRBV4-1 and TRBJ2-5; 7 bases map to TRBD2. The CDR3 contains 16 residues. After removal of 0 bases from V and 0 bases from J, the junction contained 4 bases not matched to a gene. The germline gives CDR1 MGHRA, CDR2 YSYEKL. For the CDR3, the DNA is TGCGCCAGCAGCCAAGAGGGGGGGAACGACCAAGAGACCCAGTACTTC. Amino acid sequence: CASSQEGGNDQETQYF.

A few counts support this clone. The chain uses TRBV7-9 and TRBJ2-7; D might be TRBD1 (6 bases). The length of the CDR3 is 14 residues. Germline CDR1 and CDR2: SEHNR and FQNEAQ (reference sequence). V was pared by 6 bases and J by 1 base, with 13 bases between. As DNA, the CDR3 is TGTGCCAGCAGTGTACAGGGTACGTCCTACGAGCAGTACTTC. It encodes CASSVQGTSYEQYF.

This clone was seen more than once but under ten times. The chain uses TRBV10-3 and TRBJ1-5; 8 bases agree with TRBD1. The length of the CDR3 is 15 residues. J lost 6 bases, V lost 6 bases, and 10 bases had no gene match. The germline gives CDR1 ENHRY, CDR2 SYGVKD. CDR3 amino acids: CAIRDREGTGQPQHF. The CDR3 nucleotides read TGTGCCATCAGGGACAGGGAAGGAACTGGTCAGCCCCAGCATTTT.

This clone was detected only a few times. The V call is TRBV7-9, the J call TRBJ2-2, with D unresolved. Germline CDR1 is SEHNR and CDR2 is FQNEAQ (reference sequence). The CDR3 covers 12 residues. V shed 7 bases and J shed 4 bases, with 7 bases lying between them. The CDR3 nucleotides are TGTGCCAGCACCCCCATCACCGGGGAGCTGTTTTTT. Translation: CASTPITGELFF.

This clone showed up just a few times. The CDR3 coding sequence is TGTGCCAGCAACGGAGCCTCCTACGAGCAGTACTTC. This codes for CASNGASYEQYF. The chain links TRBV2 to TRBJ2-7; D unclear. The V end lost 7 bases, the J end lost 0 bases, and 7 bases lay between the germline ends. CDR3 length: 12 residues. Germline CDR1 SNHLY, CDR2 FYNNEI.

The genes are TRBV2 and TRBJ2-7, with 9 bases matching TRBD1. Trimming at V came to 7 bases and at J to 4 bases, leaving 8 bases not matched to a gene. The CDR3 totals 14 residues. Per the germline V gene, CDR1 is SNHLY and CDR2 is FYNNEI. The CDR3 nucleotides read TGTGCCAGCAAGCCGGGACAGGGAGTATACGAGCAGTACTTC. Its translation: CASKPGQGVYEQYF.

This chain joins TRBV4-2 and TRBJ2-1; 7 positions agree with TRBD1. CDR1 is LGHNA, CDR2 YNFKEQ, per germline. The CDR3 covers 14 residues. V was clipped by 2 bases and J by 8 bases; unmatched bases: 6. CDR3 sequence: CASSQRGRSDEQFF. CDR3 sequence (DNA): TGTGCCAGCAGCCAAAGGGGGCGCAGTGATGAGCAGTTCTTC.

This clone was seen a handful of times. The V call is TRBV7-8, the J call TRBJ2-2; 10 bases line up with TRBD2. The ends lost 7 bases at V and 4 bases at J; junction bases unmatched: 3. This CDR3 contains 14 residues. In germline, CDR1 is SGHVS, CDR2 FQNEAQ. The CDR3 sequence: CASKLAGFTGELFF. CDR3 coding DNA: TGTGCCAGCAAACTAGCGGGGTTCACCGGGGAGCTGTTTTTT.

This clone was seen only a few times. V is TRBV2 and J is TRBJ2-3; TRBD1 is a possible D gene (6 bases). The germline V gene encodes CDR1 SNHLY and CDR2 FYNNEI. The CDR3 has 14 amino acids. V dropped 5 bases and J dropped 2 bases, with 11 bases sitting between them. This CDR3 is CASSPDRITDTQYF. In nucleotides, the CDR3 is TGTGCCAGCAGTCCCGACAGGATCACAGATACGCAGTATTTT.